The clone carrying this TCR beta chain was observed at least ten times. Its antigen is unidentified. The sample comes from a study of T cells in Graves' hyperthyroidism and ophthalmopathy. Study results and caveats: Most thyroid-expanded clonotypes above 0.001 were also found in blood.

Amplification targeted TCR beta CDR3 regions from RNA transcripts. Using the HTBI primer set, a first-round RT-PCR was run on the TCR CDR3. TCRdb re-called the multiplex PCR reads through MiXCR, storing one row per CDR3 protein. In the table there are 200,000 to 300,000 distinct CDR3 sequences, about 15% of which are singletons. The CDR3 sequence is 15 residues long. Looked up from germline, CDR1 is DFQATT and CDR2 is SNEGSKA (reference sequence). V was clipped by 6 bases and J by 6 bases; unmatched bases: 13. Lactation, pregnancy, other autoimmune disease or uncontrolled infection led to exclusion of patients. A roughly 9.7 ml volume of fresh peripheral blood provided the PBMCs.

Sequencing input: blood. The chain carries TRBV20-1 and TRBJ2-3, with 9 bases aligning to TRBD2. This TCR came from a young woman with Graves' ophthalmopathy. In DNA form, the CDR3 reads TGCAGTGCAAACCCCTTAGCGGGGGCTCGGGATACGCAGTATTTT. Translation gives CSANPLAGARDTQYF.